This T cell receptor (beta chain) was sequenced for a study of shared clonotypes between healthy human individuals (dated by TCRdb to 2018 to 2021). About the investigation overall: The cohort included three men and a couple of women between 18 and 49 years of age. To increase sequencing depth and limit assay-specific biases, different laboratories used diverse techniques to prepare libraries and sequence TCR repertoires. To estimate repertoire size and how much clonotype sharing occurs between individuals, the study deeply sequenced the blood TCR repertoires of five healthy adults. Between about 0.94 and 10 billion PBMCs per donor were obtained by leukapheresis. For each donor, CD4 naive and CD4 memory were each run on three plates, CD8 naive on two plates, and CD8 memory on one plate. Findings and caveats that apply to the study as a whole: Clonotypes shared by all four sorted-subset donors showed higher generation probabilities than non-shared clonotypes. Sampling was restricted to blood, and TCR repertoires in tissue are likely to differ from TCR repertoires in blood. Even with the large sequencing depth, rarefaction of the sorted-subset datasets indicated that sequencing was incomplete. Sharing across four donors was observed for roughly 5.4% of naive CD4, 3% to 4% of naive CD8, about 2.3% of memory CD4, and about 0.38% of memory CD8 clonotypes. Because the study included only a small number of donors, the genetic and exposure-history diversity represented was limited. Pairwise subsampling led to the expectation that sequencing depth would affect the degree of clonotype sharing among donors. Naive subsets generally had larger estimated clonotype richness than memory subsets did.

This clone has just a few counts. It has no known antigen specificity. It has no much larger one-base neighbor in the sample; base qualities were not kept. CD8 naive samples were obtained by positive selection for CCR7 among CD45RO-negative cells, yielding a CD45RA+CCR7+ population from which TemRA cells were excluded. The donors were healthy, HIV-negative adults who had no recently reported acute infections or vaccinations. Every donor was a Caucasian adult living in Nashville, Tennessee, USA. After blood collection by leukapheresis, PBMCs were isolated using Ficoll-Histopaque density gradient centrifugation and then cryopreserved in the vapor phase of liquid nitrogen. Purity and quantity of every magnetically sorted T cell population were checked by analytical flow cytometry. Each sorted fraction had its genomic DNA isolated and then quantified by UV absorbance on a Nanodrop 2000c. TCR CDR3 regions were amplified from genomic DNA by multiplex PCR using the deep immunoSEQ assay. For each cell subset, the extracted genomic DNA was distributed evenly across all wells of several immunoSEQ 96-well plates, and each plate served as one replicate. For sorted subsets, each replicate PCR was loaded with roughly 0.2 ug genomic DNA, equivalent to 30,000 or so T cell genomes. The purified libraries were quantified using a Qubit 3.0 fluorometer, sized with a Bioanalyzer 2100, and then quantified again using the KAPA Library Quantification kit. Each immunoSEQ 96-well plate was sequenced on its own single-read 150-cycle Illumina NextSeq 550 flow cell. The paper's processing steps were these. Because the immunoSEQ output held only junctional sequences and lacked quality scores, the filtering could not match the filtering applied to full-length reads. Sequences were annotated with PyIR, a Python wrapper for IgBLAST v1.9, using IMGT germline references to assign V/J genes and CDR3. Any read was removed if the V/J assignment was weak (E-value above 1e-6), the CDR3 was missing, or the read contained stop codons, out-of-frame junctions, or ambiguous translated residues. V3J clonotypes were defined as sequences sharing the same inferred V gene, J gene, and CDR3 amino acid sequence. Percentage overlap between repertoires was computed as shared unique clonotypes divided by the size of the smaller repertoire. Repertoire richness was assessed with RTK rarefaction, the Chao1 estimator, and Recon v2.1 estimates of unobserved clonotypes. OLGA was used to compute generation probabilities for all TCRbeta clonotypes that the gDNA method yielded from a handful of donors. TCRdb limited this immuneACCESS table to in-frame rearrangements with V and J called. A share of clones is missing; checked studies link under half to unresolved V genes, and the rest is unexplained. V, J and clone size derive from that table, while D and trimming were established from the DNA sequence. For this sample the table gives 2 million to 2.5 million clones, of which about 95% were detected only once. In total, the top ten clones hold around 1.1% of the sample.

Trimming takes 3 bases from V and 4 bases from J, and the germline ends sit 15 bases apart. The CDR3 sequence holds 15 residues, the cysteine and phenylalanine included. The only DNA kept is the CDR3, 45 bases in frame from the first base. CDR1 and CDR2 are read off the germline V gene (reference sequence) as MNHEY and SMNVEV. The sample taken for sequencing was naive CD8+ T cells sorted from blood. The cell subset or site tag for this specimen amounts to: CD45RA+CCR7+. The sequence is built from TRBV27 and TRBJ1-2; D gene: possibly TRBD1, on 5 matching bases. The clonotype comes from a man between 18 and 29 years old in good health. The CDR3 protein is CASSLGLPTLYGYTF. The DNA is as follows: TGTGCCAGCAGTTTGGGACTCCCTACCCTCTATGGCTACACCTTC.